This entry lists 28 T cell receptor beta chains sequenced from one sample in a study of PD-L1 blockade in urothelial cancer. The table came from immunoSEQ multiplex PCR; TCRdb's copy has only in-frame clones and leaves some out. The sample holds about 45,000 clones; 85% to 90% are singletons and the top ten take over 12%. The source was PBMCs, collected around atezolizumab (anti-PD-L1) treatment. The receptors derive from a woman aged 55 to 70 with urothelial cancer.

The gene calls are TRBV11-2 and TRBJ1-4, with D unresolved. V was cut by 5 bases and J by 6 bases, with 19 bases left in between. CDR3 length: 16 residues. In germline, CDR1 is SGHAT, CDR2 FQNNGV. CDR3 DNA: TGTGCCAGCAGCGGCGGACTACTGATTAATTATGAAAAACTGTTTTTT. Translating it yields CASSGGLLINYEKLFF. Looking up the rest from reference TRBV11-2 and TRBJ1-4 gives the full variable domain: EAGVAQSPRYKIIEKRQSVAFWCNPISGHATLYWYQQILGQGPKLLIQFQNNGVVDDSQLPKDRFSAERLKGVDSTLKIQPAKLEDSAVYLCASSGGLLINYEKLFFGSGTQLSVL.

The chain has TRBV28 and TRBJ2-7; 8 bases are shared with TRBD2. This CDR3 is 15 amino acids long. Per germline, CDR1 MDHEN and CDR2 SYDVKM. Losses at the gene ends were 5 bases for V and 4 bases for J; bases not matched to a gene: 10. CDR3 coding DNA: TGTGCCAGCAGTCCCAGCGGGAGATGGGGGTACGAGCAGTACTTC. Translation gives CASSPSGRWGYEQYF.

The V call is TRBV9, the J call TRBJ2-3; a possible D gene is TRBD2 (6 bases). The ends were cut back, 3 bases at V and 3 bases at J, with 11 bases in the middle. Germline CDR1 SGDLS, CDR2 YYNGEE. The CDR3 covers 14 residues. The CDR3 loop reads CASSASGRTDTQYF. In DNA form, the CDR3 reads TGTGCCAGCAGCGCCTCAGGGAGGACAGATACGCAGTATTTT.

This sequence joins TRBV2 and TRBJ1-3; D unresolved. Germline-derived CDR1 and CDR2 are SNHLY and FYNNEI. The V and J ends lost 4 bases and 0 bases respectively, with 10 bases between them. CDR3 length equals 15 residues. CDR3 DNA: TGTGCCAGCAGTGTCTCTCTTCTCTCTGGAAACACCATATATTTT. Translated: CASSVSLLSGNTIYF.

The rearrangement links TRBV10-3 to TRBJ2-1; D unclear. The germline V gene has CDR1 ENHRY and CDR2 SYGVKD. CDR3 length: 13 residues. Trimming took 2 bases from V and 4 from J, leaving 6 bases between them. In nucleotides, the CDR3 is TGTGCCATCAGTGAGGGCGGATACAATGAGCAGTTCTTC. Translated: CAISEGGYNEQFF.

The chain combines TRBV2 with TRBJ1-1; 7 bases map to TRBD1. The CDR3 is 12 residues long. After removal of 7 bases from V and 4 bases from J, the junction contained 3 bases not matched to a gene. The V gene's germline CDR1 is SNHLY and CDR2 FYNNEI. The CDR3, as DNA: TGTGCCAGCAACAGGGGACCCACTGAAGCTTTCTTT. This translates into CASNRGPTEAFF.

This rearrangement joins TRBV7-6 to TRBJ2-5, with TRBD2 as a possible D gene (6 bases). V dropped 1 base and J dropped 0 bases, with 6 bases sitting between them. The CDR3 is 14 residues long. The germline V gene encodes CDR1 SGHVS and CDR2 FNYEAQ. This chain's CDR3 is CASSLGDYQETQYF. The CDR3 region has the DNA TGTGCCAGCAGCTTAGGGGACTACCAAGAGACCCAGTACTTC.

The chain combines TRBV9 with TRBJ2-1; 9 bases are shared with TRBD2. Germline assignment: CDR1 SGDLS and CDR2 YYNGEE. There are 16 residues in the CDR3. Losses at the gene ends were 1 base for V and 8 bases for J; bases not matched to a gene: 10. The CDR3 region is CASSVLRREGLDEQFF. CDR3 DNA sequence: TGTGCCAGCAGCGTATTAAGGCGGGAGGGCCTCGATGAGCAGTTCTTC.

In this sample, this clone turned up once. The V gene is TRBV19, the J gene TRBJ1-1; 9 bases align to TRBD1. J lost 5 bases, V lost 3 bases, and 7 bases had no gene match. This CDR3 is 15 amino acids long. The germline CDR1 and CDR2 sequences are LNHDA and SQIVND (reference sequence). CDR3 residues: CASSMVGTGLTEAFF. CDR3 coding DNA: TGTGCCAGTAGTATGGTCGGGACAGGGCTAACTGAAGCTTTCTTT.

The CDR3 loop reads CASSLGLGVDYGYTF. Written as DNA, the CDR3 is TGTGCCAGCAGCTTGGGATTGGGAGTCGACTATGGCTACACCTTC. The rearrangement uses TRBV5-8 and TRBJ1-2; D is undetermined. There are 15 residues in the CDR3. Germline CDR1 reads SGHTS; CDR2 reads YDEGEE. V was shortened by 0 bases and J by 3 bases, with 12 bases between the two germline ends.

The CDR3 DNA reads as TGTGCCAGCAGCGTAGCGACAGATAGGACCTACGAGCAGTACTTC. The encoded protein is CASSVATDRTYEQYF. This chain joins TRBV9 and TRBJ2-7; D is possibly TRBD1 (5 bases). The ends were cut back, 0 bases at V and 2 bases at J, with 12 bases in the middle. Per germline, CDR1 SGDLS and CDR2 YYNGEE. CDR3 length equals 15 residues.

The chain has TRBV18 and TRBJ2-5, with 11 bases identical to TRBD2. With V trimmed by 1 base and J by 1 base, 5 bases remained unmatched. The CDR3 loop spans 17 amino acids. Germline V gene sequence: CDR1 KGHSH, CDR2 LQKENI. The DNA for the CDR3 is TGTGCCAGCTCACCACTGCCTAGCGGGGGGTTCCAAGAGACCCAGTACTTC. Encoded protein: CASSPLPSGGFQETQYF.

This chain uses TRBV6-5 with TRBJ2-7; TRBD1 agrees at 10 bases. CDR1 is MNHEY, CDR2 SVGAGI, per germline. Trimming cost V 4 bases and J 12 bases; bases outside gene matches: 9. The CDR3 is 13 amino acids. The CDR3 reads CASSSLGTGVWYF. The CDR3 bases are TGTGCCAGCAGTTCCCTTGGGACAGGGGTTTGGTACTTC.

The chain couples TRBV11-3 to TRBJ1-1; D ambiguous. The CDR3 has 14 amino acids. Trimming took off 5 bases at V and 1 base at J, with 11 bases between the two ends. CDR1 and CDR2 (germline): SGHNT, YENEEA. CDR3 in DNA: TGTGCCAGCAGCGCGACCGCGGCGAACACTGAAGCTTTCTTT. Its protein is CASSATAANTEAFF.

CDR3 bases: TGTGCCAGCAGCTTGGCCCAGGGCCAAGAGACCCAGTACTTC. Its translation is CASSLAQGQETQYF. The V call is TRBV5-4, the J call TRBJ2-5, with D perhaps TRBD1 (5 bases). V shed 0 bases and J shed 1 base, with 7 bases lying between them. The CDR3 covers 14 residues. Germline values: CDR1 SGHNT, CDR2 YYREEE (reference sequence).

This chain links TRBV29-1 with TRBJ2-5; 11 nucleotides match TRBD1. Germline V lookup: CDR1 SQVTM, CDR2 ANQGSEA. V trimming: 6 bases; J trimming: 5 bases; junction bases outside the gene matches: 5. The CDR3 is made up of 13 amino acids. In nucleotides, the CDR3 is TGCAGCGTAGGACAGGGGGCAGGGGAGACCCAGTACTTC. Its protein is CSVGQGAGETQYF.

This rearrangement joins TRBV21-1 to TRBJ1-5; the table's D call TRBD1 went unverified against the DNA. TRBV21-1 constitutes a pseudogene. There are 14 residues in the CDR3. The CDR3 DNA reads TGTGCCAGCAGCCATGGAAGGGGTTGTGGGCCCCAGCATTTT. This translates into CASSHGRGCGPQHF.

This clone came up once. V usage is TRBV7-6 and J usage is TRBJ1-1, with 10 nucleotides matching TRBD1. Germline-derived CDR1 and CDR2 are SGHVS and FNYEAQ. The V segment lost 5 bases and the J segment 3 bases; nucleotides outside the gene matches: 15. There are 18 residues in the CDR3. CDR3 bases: TGTGCCAGCAGCCTTAGGTGGGGGGACAGGGGAGTGGACACTGAAGCTTTCTTT. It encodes CASSLRWGDRGVDTEAFF.

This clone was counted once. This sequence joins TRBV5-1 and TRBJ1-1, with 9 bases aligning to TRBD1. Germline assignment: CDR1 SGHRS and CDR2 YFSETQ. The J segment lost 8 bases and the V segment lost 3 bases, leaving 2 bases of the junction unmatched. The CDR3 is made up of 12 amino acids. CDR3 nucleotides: TGCGCCAGCAGCTCAGACAGGGGGGAAGCTTTCTTT. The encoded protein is CASSSDRGEAFF.

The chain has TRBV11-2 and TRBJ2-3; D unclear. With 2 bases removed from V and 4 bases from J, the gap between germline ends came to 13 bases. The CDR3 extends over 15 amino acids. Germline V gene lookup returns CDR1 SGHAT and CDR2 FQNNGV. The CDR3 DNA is TGTGCCAGCAGCTTAAATCTCCTAGTTGCAGATACGCAGTATTTT. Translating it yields CASSLNLLVADTQYF.

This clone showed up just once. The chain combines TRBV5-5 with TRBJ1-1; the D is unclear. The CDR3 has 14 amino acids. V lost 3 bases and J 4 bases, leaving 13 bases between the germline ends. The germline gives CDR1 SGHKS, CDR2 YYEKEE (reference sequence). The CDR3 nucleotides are TGTGCCAGCAGCTGGGGAGGCCTCGTCACTGAAGCTTTCTTT. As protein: CASSWGGLVTEAFF. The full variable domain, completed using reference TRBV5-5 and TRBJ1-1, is DAGVTQSPTHLIKTRGQQVTLRCSPISGHKSVSWYQQVLGQGPQFIFQYYEKEERGRGNFPDRFSARQFPNYSSELNVNALLLGDSALYLCASSWGGLVTEAFFGQGTRLTVV.

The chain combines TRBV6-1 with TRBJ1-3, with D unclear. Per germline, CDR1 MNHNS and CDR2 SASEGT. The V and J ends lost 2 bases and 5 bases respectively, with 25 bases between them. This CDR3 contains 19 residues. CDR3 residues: CASSERLRETTAGRNTIYF. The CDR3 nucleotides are TGTGCCAGCAGTGAAAGATTAAGAGAGACCACAGCGGGTAGAAACACCATATATTTT.

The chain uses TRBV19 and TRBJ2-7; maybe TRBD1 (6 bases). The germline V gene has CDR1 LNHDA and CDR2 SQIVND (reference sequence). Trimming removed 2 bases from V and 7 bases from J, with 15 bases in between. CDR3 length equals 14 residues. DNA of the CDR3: TGTGCCAGTAGTATAATGCAGGGGTCAGAGGAGCAGTACTTC. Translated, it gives CASSIMQGSEEQYF.

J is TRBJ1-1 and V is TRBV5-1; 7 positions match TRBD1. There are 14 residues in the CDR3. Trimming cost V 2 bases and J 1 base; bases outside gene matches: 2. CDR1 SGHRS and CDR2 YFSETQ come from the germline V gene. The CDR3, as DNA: TGCGCCAGCAGCTTCACAGGGGCGAACACTGAAGCTTTCTTT. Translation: CASSFTGANTEAFF. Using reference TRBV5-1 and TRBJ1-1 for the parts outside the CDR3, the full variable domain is KAGVTQTPRYLIKTRGQQVTLSCSPISGHRSVSWYQQTPGQGLQFLFEYFSETQRNKGNFPGRFSGRQFSNSRSEMNVSTLELGDSALYLCASSFTGANTEAFFGQGTRLTVV.

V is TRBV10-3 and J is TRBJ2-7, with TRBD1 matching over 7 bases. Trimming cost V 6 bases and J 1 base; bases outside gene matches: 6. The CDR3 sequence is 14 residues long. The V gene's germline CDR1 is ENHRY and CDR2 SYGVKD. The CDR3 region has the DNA TGTGCCATCAGCTCGACAGGGCCGTCCTACGAGCAGTACTTC. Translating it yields CAISSTGPSYEQYF.

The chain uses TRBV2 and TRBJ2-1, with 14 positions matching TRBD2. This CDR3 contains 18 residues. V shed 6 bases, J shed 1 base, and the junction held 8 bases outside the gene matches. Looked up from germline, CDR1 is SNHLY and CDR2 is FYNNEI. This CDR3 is CASRRLAGGAGSYNEQFF. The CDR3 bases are TGTGCCAGCAGAAGACTAGCGGGGGGGGCCGGTTCCTACAATGAGCAGTTCTTC.

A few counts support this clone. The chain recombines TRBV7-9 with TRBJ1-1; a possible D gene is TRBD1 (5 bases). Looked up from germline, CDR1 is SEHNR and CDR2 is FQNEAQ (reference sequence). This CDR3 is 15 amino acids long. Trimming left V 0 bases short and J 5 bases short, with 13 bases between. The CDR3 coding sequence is TGTGCCAGCAGCTTAGCGGGAGGGGAAGGGACTGAAGCTTTCTTT. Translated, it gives CASSLAGGEGTEAFF.

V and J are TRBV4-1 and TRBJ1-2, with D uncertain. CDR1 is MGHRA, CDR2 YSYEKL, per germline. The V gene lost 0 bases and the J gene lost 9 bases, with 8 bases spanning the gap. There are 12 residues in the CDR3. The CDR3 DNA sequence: TGCGCCAGCAGCCAAGATCGAGCCAGCTACACCTTC. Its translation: CASSQDRASYTF.